This entry features one T cell receptor beta chain sequence. The data were produced by immunoSEQ multiplex PCR, yet TCRdb's version contains in-frame clones alone and is incomplete. This sample has almost 400,000 clones, with approximately 87% found just once. J lost 1 base, V lost 5 bases, and 6 bases had no gene match. Germline-derived CDR1 and CDR2 are PRHDT and FYEKMQ (reference sequence). The CDR3 runs 15 residues. This entry belongs to a study of blood T cell repertoires in COVID-19. J is TRBJ1-1 and V is TRBV13; TRBD1 matches at 8 bases. Sequencing input: peripheral blood. The receptor was isolated from an older woman with COVID-19, enrolled during active disease. The CDR3 region is CASSSRQGWNTEAFF. The CDR3 bases are TGTGCCAGCAGCAGCCGACAGGGGTGGAACACTGAAGCTTTCTTT.